Listed below are T cell receptor beta chains from one sample, sequenced in a study of technical replicates of blood from several donors. Profiled with immunoSEQ multiplex PCR; TCRdb holds only in-frame clones, not every one. The sample contains about 12,000 clones, 93% of which appear only once. Sequenced input: PBMCs. These receptors were taken from a human donor in good health. Each CDR3 is given with its conserved first and last residue. A D gene is named only where the DNA matches it firmly. Rows give clone size only sometimes, using once, few, many, or a class for an expanded clone.

- TRBJ2-7 TRBV7-9 TRBD2 CASSRRGSHEQYF TGTGCCAGCAGCCGGCGGGGGAGCCACGAGCAGTACTTC
- TRBJ1-1 TRBV28 - CASSSGNYLGAFF TGTGCCAGCAGTTCGGGAAACTATCTCGGGGCTTTCTTT
- TRBJ2-7 TRBV7-6 TRBD2 CASSLIASGSYEQYF TGTGCCAGCAGCTTAATTGCTAGCGGCTCCTACGAGCAGTACTTC
- TRBJ1-1 TRBV5-6 - CASSIGGGSNTEAFF TGTGCCAGCAGCATCGGCGGAGGGAGTAATACTGAAGCTTTCTTT
- TRBJ2-1 TRBV4-1 - CASSQPIRAYNEQFF TGCGCCAGCAGCCAACCCATCAGGGCTTACAATGAGCAGTTCTTC
- TRBJ2-7 TRBV10-2 TRBD2 CASSELAAAYEQYF TGCGCCAGCAGTGAACTAGCGGCAGCCTACGAGCAGTACTTC
- TRBJ2-4 TRBV5-6 - CASSLDPGSKNIQYF TGTGCCAGCAGCTTGGATCCAGGGTCCAAAAACATTCAGTACTTC
- TRBJ2-1 TRBV5-4 TRBD2 CASSPGGIAGPAGVWQFF TGTGCCAGCAGCCCGGGGGGAATAGCGGGACCCGCAGGAGTGTGGCAGTTCTTC
- TRBJ2-2 TRBV4-2 TRBD2 CASSQETSGANTGELFF TGTGCCAGCAGCCAGGAGACTAGCGGGGCGAACACCGGGGAGCTGTTTTTT
- TRBJ2-2 TRBV7-9 - CASSHKGDTGELFF TGTGCCAGCAGCCATAAGGGGGACACCGGGGAGCTGTTTTTT
- TRBJ2-2 TRBV7-8 - CASSLVQLPGELFF TGTGCCAGCAGCTTAGTTCAACTACCCGGGGAGCTGTTTTTT
- TRBJ2-3 TRBV5-1 - CASSALGGDTDTQYF TGCGCCAGCAGCGCTCTGGGGGGAGACACAGATACGCAGTATTTT
- TRBJ1-1 TRBV5-5 - CASSLEIYMNTEAFF TGTGCCAGCAGCTTGGAAATATACATGAACACTGAAGCTTTCTTT
- TRBJ2-5 TRBV28 - CASTYGGSETQYF TGTGCCAGCACTTATGGAGGCTCGGAGACCCAGTACTTC
- TRBJ2-6 TRBV7-9 - CASSLARRGGASGANVLTF TGTGCCAGCAGCTTAGCCCGGAGAGGGGGGGCAAGTGGGGCCAACGTCCTGACTTTC
- TRBJ1-2 TRBV2 TRBD1 CASSQQGTVYGYTF TGTGCCAGCAGTCAACAGGGGACGGTTTATGGCTACACCTTC
- TRBJ1-2 TRBV5-1 - CASSLSGWGYTF TGCGCCAGCAGCTTGTCTGGCTGGGGCTACACCTTC
- TRBJ1-2 TRBV10-3 TRBD1 CAIIEGDRDGAPDFVGYTF TGTGCCATCATCGAAGGGGACAGGGACGGAGCCCCGGACTTTGTCGGCTACACCTTC
few TRBJ2-5 TRBV6-4 TRBD2 CASSVVAGGPETQYF TGTGCCAGCAGTGTAGTAGCGGGAGGGCCGGAGACCCAGTACTTC